This T cell receptor beta chain originates from a study of OX40 agonist ivuxolimab in advanced cancers. On cycle 4 day 1 and cycle 7 day 1, as well as at baseline, blood was sampled. The assay was immunoSEQ multiplex PCR, and TCRdb's table has in-frame clones only and misses some. The sample contains around 63,000 clones, approximately 92% of which appear only once. There are 13 residues in the CDR3. The germline V and J ends were trimmed by 3 bases and 9 bases, with 15 bases remaining between them. Looked up from germline, CDR1 is KGHSH and CDR2 is LQKENI. This receptor was identified in an adult with an advanced solid tumor such as melanoma, head and neck, liver or kidney cancer. Specimen: CD4+ or CD8+ T cells sorted from blood, collected in a trial of the OX40 agonist ivuxolimab. The chain employs TRBV18 and TRBJ2-7, with D perhaps given as TRBD1 or TRBD2 (5 bases each). CDR3: CASSPPGVGVQYF. The CDR3 DNA is TGTGCCAGCTCACCCCCCGGGGTGGGGGTGCAGTACTTC.